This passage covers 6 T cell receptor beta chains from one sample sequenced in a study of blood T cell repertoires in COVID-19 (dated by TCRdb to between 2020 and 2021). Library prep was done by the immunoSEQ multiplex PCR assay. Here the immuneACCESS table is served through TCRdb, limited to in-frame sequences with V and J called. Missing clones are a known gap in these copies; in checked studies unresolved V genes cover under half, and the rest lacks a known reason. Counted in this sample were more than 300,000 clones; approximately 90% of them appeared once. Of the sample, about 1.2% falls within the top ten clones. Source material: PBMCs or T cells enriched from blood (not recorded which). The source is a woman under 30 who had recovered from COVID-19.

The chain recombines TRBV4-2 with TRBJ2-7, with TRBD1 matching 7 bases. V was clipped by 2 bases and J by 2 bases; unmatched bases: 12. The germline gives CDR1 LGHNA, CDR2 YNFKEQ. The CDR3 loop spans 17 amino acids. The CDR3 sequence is CASSQLVGTVSTYEQYF. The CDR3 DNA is TGTGCCAGCAGCCAACTAGTGGGGACAGTCTCGACCTACGAGCAGTACTTC.

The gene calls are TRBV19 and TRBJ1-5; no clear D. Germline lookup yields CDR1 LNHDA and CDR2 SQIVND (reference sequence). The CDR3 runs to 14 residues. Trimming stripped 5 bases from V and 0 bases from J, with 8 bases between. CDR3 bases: TGTGCCAGTAGTCGTGAGGTTAGCAATCAGCCCCAGCATTTT. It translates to CASSREVSNQPQHF.

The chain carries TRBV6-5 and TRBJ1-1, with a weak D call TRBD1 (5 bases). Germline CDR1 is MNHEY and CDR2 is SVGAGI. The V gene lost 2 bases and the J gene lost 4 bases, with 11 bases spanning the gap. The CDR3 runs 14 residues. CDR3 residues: CASSYRGVGTEAFF. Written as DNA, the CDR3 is TGTGCCAGCAGTTACCGGGGGGTCGGCACTGAAGCTTTCTTT.

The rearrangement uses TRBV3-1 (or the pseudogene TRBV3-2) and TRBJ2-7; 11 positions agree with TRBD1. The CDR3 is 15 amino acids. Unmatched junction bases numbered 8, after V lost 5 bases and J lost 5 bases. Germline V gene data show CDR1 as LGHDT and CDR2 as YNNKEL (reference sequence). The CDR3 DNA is TGTGCCAGCAGCACCTACCGGGACAGGGGGAACGAGCAGTACTTC. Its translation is CASSTYRDRGNEQYF.

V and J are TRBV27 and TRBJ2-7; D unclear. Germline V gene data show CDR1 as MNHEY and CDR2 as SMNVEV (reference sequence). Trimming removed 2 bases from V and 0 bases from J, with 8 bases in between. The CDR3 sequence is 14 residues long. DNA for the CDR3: TGTGCCAGCAGTTTAACAGAAAGCTCCTACGAGCAGTACTTC. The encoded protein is CASSLTESSYEQYF.

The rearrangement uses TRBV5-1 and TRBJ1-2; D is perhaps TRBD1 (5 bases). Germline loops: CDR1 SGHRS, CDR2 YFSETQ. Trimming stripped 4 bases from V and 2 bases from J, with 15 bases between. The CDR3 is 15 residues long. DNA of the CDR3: TGCGCCAGCAGCCCCCGGGGCGGGGGGAACTATGGCTACACCTTC. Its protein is CASSPRGGGNYGYTF.